This passage covers 16 T cell receptor beta chains from one sample sequenced in a study of metastatic and nonmetastatic thyroid tumors. TCRdb used MiXCR to call clones anew from the PCR reads. In the table there are roughly 14,000 clones, 20% to 30% of which are singletons. Not a single patient had been given any form of treatment at any point before undergoing thyroid surgery. Source material: tumor tissue. The receptors here all came from a female donor with papillary thyroid cancer or a benign thyroid nodule (not recorded which). Some clones in this sample may be carry-over from other donors' samples.

This clone was detected a few times. This chain joins TRBV30 and TRBJ2-2; D ambiguous. The CDR3 has 15 amino acids. Germline assignment: CDR1 GTSNPN and CDR2 SVGIG (reference sequence). Trimming removed 2 bases at V and 1 base at J, with 11 bases between. The CDR3 spells CAWSSGIGNTGELFF. DNA for the CDR3: TGTGCCTGGAGTTCGGGCATCGGGAACACCGGGGAGCTGTTTTTT.

The chain couples TRBV19 to TRBJ1-5, with no clear D. Trimming left V 6 bases short and J 7 bases short, with 22 bases between. The CDR3 has 16 amino acids. The germline CDR1 and CDR2 sequences are LNHDA and SQIVND (reference sequence). The CDR3 DNA sequence: TGTGCCAGTAGAGCCGTTCCGACGGTTAGGAGGCAGCCCCAGCATTTT. It encodes CASRAVPTVRRQPQHF. The variable domain in full, with the rest retrieved from reference TRBV19 and TRBJ1-5, is DGGITQSPKYLFRKEGQNVTLSCEQNLNHDAMYWYRQDPGQGLRLIYYSQIVNDFQKGDIAEGYSVSREKKESFPLTVTSAQKNPTAFYLCASRAVPTVRRQPQHFGDGTRLSIL.

This clone was recorded only once. Possible read error: a much larger clone is one base away. The genes are TRBV7-3 and TRBJ2-7; D gene uncertain. Germline V CDR1 and CDR2: SGHTA, FQGTGA. The CDR3 has 18 residues. V dropped 5 bases and J dropped 1 base, with 24 bases sitting between them. Here the CDR3 reads CASSPPPPSQVTSYEQYF. CDR3 bases: TGTGCCAGCAGCCCCCCCCCCCCAAGCCAGGTCACATCCTACGAGCAGTACTTC.

This clone showed up many times. The chain links TRBV5-8 to TRBJ2-3, with TRBD2 matching over 7 bases. Germline CDR1 reads SGHTS; CDR2 reads YDEGEE. V shed 4 bases and J 1 base; nucleotides not matched to a gene: 6. The CDR3 length is 15 residues. CDR3 loop: CASSRGAGGTDTQYF. The CDR3 coding sequence is TGTGCCAGCAGCCGAGGGGCGGGGGGCACAGATACGCAGTATTTT. Using reference TRBV5-8 and TRBJ2-3 for the parts outside the CDR3, the full variable domain is EAGVTQSPTHLIKTRGQQATLRCSPISGHTSVYWYQQALGLGLQFLLWYDEGEERNRGNFPPRFSGRQFPNYSSELNVNALELEDSALYLCASSRGAGGTDTQYFGPGTRLTVL.

The gene calls are TRBV20-1 and TRBJ2-1; 8 bases agree with TRBD2. The CDR3 runs to 12 residues. Germline assignment: CDR1 DFQATT and CDR2 SNEGSKA (reference sequence). Trimming cost V 1 base and J 7 bases; bases outside gene matches: 0. CDR3 sequence reads: CSARGGRNEQFF. The CDR3 nucleotides are TGCAGTGCTAGAGGCGGGAGGAATGAGCAGTTCTTC.

This clone was seen a few times. The gene calls are TRBV6-1 and TRBJ1-3, with D unclear. The germline V gene has CDR1 MNHNS and CDR2 SASEGT. The CDR3 length is 12 residues. V gave up 7 bases and J gave up 5 bases, with 9 bases separating them. CDR3 coding DNA: TGTGCCAGCATCCTCGGGCGAAACACCATATATTTT. As protein: CASILGRNTIYF.

In its sample, this clone ranks as medium-sized. The chain recombines TRBV6-1 with TRBJ2-7, with D possibly being TRBD1 (6 bases). Germline V CDR1 and CDR2: MNHNS, SASEGT. The germline V and J ends were trimmed by 6 bases and 0 bases, with 9 bases remaining between them. The CDR3 runs 13 residues. CDR3 residues: CASRTGSSYEQYF. The CDR3 DNA reads as TGTGCCAGCAGAACAGGGTCCTCCTACGAGCAGTACTTC.

On this clone itself: A read error may account for a junction end that differs from germline. This CDR3 is also generated by other DNA sequences in the sample. V usage is TRBV7-6 and J usage is TRBJ2-7, with D tentatively TRBD2 (6 bases). CDR3 length equals 16 residues. Germline loops: CDR1 SGHVS, CDR2 FNYEAQ. This CDR3 is CASSLGGAGTSYEQYF. The DNA of the CDR3 is TGTGCCAGCAGCTTAGGCGGGGCCGGGACCTCCTACGAGCAGTATTTC.

The rearrangement joins TRBV6-1 to TRBJ1-5, with 8 bases that match TRBD1. The V gene end was trimmed by 6 bases and the J gene end by 12 bases; junction bases not matched to a gene: 13. The length of the CDR3 is 14 residues. Germline V gives CDR1 MNHNS, CDR2 SASEGT. The CDR3 DNA sequence: TGTGCCAGCAGGCCCCAGGGGGCAAATCAGAACCAGCATTTT. It codes for CASRPQGANQNQHF.

Judged by abundance, this clone is medium-sized. The chain uses TRBV7-2 and TRBJ2-2, with 8 bases fitting TRBD2. CDR3 length: 18 residues. V shed 3 bases, J shed 2 bases, and the junction held 11 bases outside the gene matches. The germline V gene has CDR1 SGHTA and CDR2 FQGNSA. The CDR3 sequence: CASSFPPPGGPNTGELFF. CDR3 in DNA: TGTGCCAGCAGCTTCCCCCCCCCGGGGGGGCCTAACACCGGGGAGCTGTTTTTT.

The table lists this clone with many counts. The chain carries TRBV13 and TRBJ2-5; TRBD1 agrees at 8 bases. The CDR3 covers 14 residues. The germline V gene has CDR1 PRHDT and CDR2 FYEKMQ (reference sequence). V shed 4 bases and J 4 bases; nucleotides not matched to a gene: 5. The chain's CDR3 is CASSSWDRRETQYF. Here the CDR3 DNA reads TGTGCCAGCAGCTCTTGGGACAGGCGAGAGACCCAGTACTTC.

This clone has a count of ten or more. The chain uses TRBV19 and TRBJ2-2, with a possible D match to TRBD2 (5 bases). The CDR3 sequence is 20 residues long. V was cut by 1 base and J by 4 bases, with 25 bases left in between. CDR1 is LNHDA and CDR2 is SQIVND in the germline V gene (reference sequence). CDR3 in amino acids: CASSIGPNRDEVIFTGELFF. In DNA, the CDR3 is TGTGCCAGTAGTATAGGGCCAAACCGGGATGAAGTAATATTCACCGGGGAGCTGTTTTTT.

This clone was seen many times. The CDR3 bases are TGTGCCAGCAGCCCGACGGCGGGCGGTCCCTACGAGCAGTACTTC. Its translation: CASSPTAGGPYEQYF. This sequence joins TRBV7-8 and TRBJ2-7, with a tentative D call TRBD2 (5 bases). Trimming stripped 5 bases from V and 2 bases from J, with 16 bases between. In germline, CDR1 is SGHVS, CDR2 FQNEAQ. This CDR3 contains 15 residues.

This clone was counted only a few times. Sequence at one end of the junction differs from germline and may be a read error. The V and J genes are TRBV6-1 and TRBJ1-5, with D perhaps matching TRBD1 (5 bases). Germline CDR1 MNHNS, CDR2 SASEGT. This CDR3 comprises 13 residues. CDR3 amino acids: CTSRRDQAQPHHF. The DNA for the CDR3 is TGTACCAGCCGGAGGGACCAGGCGCAGCCCCATCATTTT.

Points on this clone: A single base separates this from a much larger clone, so it may be a read error. The rearrangement links TRBV10-2 to TRBJ1-5, with a tentative D call TRBD1 (5 bases). Germline values: CDR1 WSHSY, CDR2 SAAADI. Trimming took 0 bases from V and 10 from J, leaving 16 bases between them. This CDR3 has 15 residues. The CDR3, as DNA: TGCGCCAGCAGTGAGTCGGGGGGTAGGCTTCATCCCCAGCATTTT. It specifies CASSESGGRLHPQHF.

About this clone: Since a much larger clone is just one base distant, this may be a read error. The gene calls are TRBV9 and TRBJ2-5; possible D gene TRBD1, 6 bases. There are 15 residues in the CDR3. Germline V gene sequence: CDR1 SGDLS, CDR2 YYNGEE. In DNA form, the CDR3 reads TGTGCCAGCAGCGTAGAAGGTGACAGGCAAGAGACCCAGAACTTC. Its translation: CASSVEGDRQETQNF.